This T cell receptor beta chain is drawn from a study of technical replicates of blood from a handful of donors. The table came from immunoSEQ multiplex PCR; TCRdb's copy has only in-frame clones and leaves some out. Among about 81,000 clones listed, 95% were seen once. The germline gives CDR1 ENHRY, CDR2 SYGVKD. The CDR3 covers 12 residues. Between the trimmed V and J ends, which lost 8 bases and 5 bases, there was a span of 12 bases. This TCR was sampled from a human donor in good health. Sequenced input: T cells isolated from PBMCs. The chain recombines TRBV10-3 with TRBJ2-5; D may be TRBD2 (7 bases). The CDR3 region has the DNA TGTGCCATCTCGGGGGGCCAGGAGACCCAGTACTTC. Protein: CAISGGQETQYF.